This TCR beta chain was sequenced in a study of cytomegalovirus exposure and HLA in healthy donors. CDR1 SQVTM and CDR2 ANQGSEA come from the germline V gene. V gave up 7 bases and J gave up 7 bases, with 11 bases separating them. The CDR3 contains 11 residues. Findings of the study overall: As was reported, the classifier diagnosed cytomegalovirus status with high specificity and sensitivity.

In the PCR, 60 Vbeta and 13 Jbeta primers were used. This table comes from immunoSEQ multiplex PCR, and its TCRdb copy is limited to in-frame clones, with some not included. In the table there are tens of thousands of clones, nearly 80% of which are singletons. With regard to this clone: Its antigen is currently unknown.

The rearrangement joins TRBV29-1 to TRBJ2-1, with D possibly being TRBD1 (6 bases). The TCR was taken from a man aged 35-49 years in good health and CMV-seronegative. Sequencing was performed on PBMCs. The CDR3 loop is CSADQGNEQFF. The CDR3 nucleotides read TGCAGCGCTGATCAGGGGAATGAGCAGTTCTTC.